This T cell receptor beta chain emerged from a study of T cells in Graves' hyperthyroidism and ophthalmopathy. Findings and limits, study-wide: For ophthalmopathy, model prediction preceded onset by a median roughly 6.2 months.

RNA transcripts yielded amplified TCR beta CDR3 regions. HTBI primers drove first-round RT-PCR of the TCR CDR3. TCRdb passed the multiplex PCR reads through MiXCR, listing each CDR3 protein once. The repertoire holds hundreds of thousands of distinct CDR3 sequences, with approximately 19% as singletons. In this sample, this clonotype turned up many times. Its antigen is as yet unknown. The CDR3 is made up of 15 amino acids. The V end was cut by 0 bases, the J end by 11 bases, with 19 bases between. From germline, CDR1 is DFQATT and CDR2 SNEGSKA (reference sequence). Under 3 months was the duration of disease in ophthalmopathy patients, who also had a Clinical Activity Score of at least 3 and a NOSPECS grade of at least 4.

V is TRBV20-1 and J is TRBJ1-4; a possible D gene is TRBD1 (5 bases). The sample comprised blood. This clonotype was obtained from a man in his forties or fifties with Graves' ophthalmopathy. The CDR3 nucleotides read TGCAGTGCTAGAGATCTCCAATCGATGGGGCGGAAACTGTTTTTT. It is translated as CSARDLQSMGRKLFF.